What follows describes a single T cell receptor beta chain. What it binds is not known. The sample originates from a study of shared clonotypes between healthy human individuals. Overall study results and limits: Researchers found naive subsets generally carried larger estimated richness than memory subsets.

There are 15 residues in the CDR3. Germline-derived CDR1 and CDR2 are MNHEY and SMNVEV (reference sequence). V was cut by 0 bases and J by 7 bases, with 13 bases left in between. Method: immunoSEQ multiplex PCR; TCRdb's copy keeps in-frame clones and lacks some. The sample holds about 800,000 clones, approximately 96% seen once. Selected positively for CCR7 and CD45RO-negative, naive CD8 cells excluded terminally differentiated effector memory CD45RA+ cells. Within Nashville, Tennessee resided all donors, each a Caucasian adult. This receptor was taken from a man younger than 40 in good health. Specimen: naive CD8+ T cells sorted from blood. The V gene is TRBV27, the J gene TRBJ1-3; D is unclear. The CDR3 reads CASSLSGLLRNTIYF. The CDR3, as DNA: TGTGCCAGCAGTTTATCGGGCCTCCTGAGGAACACCATATATTTT.